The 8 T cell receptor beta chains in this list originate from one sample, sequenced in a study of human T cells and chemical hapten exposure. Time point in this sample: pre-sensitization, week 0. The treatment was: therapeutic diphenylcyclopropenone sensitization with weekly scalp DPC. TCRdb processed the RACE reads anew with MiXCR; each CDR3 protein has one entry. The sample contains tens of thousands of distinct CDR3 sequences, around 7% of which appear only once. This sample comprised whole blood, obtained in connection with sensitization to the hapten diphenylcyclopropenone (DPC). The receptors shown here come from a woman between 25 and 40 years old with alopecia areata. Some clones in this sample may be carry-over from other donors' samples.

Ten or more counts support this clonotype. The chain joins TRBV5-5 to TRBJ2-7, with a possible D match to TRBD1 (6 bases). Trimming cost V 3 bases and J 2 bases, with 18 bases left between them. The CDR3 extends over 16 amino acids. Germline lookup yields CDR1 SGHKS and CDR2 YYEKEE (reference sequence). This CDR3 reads CASSSRQVPYPYEQYF. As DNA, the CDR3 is TGTGCCAGCAGCTCGAGACAGGTACCCTATCCCTACGAGCAGTACTTC.

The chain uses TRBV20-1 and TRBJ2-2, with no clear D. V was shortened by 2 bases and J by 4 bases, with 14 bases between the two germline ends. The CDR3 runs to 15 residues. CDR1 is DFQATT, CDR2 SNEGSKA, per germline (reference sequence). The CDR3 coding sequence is TGCAGTGCTAGAAGAACCGGAGCGTTCACCGGGGAGCTGTTTTTT. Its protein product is CSARRTGAFTGELFF.

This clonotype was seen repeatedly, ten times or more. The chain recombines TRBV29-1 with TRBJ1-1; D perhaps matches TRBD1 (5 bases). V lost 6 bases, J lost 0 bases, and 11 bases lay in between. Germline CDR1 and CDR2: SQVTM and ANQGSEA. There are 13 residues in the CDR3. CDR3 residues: CSVEMGVNTEAFF. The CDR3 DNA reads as TGCAGCGTAGAAATGGGGGTGAACACTGAAGCTTTCTTT.

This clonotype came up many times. This CDR3 is CASSHPGQGEEKLFF. The CDR3 DNA sequence: TGTGCCAGCAGTCACCCGGGACAGGGAGAGGAAAAACTGTTTTTT. This chain connects TRBV3-1 to TRBJ1-4; 9 bases line up with TRBD1. Trimming took 6 bases from V and 8 from J; bases not matched to a gene: 10. The germline CDR1 and CDR2 sequences are LGHDT and YNNKEL (reference sequence). The length of the CDR3 is 15 residues.

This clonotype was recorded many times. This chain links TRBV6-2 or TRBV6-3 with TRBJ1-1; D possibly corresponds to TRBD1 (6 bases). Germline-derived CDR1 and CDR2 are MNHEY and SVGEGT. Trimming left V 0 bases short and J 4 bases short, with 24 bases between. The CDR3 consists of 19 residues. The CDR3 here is CASSYSSLEGVLWGTEAFF. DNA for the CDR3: TGTGCCAGCAGTTACTCGTCACTGGAGGGGGTATTATGGGGCACTGAAGCTTTCTTT.

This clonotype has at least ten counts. The CDR3 loop reads CASSAGLEVQYF. The DNA of the CDR3 is TGTGCCAGCAGTGCGGGGTTGGAGGTGCAGTACTTC. The V and J genes are TRBV6-5 and TRBJ2-7; D possibly corresponds to TRBD2 (6 bases). V lost 5 bases and J 9 bases, leaving 14 bases between the germline ends. The CDR3 contains 12 residues. Germline V gives CDR1 MNHEY, CDR2 SVGAGI.

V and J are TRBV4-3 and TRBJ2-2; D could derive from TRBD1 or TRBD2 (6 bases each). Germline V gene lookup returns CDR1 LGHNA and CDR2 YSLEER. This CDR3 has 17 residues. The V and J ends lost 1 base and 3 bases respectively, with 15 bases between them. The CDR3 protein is CASSQVPGAWDTGELFF. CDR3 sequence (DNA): TGCGCCAGCAGCCAAGTCCCGGGGGCGTGGGACACCGGGGAGCTGTTTTTT.

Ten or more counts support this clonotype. CDR3 in DNA: TGTGCCTGGAGTCGGGACAGCCATAATTCACCCCTCCACTTT. It is translated as CAWSRDSHNSPLHF. This chain uses TRBV30 with TRBJ1-6; the match to TRBD1 covers 7 bases. V gave up 2 bases and J gave up 5 bases; unmatched junction bases: 3. Germline V gene sequence: CDR1 GTSNPN, CDR2 SVGIG (reference sequence). The CDR3 totals 14 residues.